These 14 T cell receptor beta chains originate from one sample sequenced in a study of early T cells in non-severe SARS-CoV-2 infection. TCRdb called the 5' RACE reads again in MiXCR, with one record for every CDR3 protein. Of tens of thousands of distinct CDR3 sequences listed, about 5.2% are singletons. Sequencing was carried out using whole blood. The receptors derive from an adult who was a healthcare worker with PCR-confirmed SARS-CoV-2 infection or an uninfected control (not recorded which).

Many counts were recorded for this clonotype. This chain connects TRBV7-2 to TRBJ2-7; 11 nucleotides align to TRBD2. CDR1 is SGHTA and CDR2 is FQGNSA in the germline V gene. CDR3 length equals 15 residues. The V gene end was trimmed by 2 bases and the J gene end by 3 bases; junction bases not matched to a gene: 3. CDR3 sequence (DNA): TGTGCCAGCAGCTTATTCGGGACTAGCGGCTACGAGCAGTACTTC. Its translation: CASSLFGTSGYEQYF.

This clonotype came up many times. J is TRBJ1-2 and V is TRBV12-3 or TRBV12-4; D not certain. The CDR3 spans 15 residues. V lost 2 bases and J 0 bases, leaving 10 bases between the germline ends. CDR3 loop: CASSLSSSTNYGYTF. The CDR3 DNA reads TGTGCCAGCAGTTTATCGTCCTCTACTAACTATGGCTACACCTTC.

There are many counts of this clonotype. The chain recombines TRBV4-1 with TRBJ1-6; 7 positions match TRBD1. The length of the CDR3 is 15 residues. CDR1 MGHRA and CDR2 YSYEKL come from the germline V gene. With V trimmed by 3 bases and J by 8 bases, 7 bases remained unmatched. CDR3 region: CASSHLTGKDSPLHF. Written as DNA, the CDR3 is TGCGCCAGCAGCCACCTGACAGGGAAGGATTCACCCCTCCACTTT.

This clonotype was recorded many times. The chain has TRBV29-1 and TRBJ2-7; 9 bases align to TRBD2. V gave up 7 bases and J gave up 2 bases; unmatched junction bases: 6. The germline V gene has CDR1 SQVTM and CDR2 ANQGSEA. CDR3 length: 13 amino acids. CDR3 region: CSAIAGVPYEQYF. The CDR3 DNA is TGCAGCGCCATAGCGGGAGTCCCCTACGAGCAGTACTTC.

This clonotype was observed at least ten times. This chain joins TRBV28 and TRBJ1-4; D remains ambiguous. V was pared by 7 bases and J by 10 bases, with 16 bases between. Germline assignment: CDR1 MDHEN and CDR2 SYDVKM. The CDR3 covers 13 residues. In DNA form, the CDR3 reads TGTGCCAGCACCCCCGTCTCTGTTGGAAAACTGTTTTTT. Its translation is CASTPVSVGKLFF.

In this sample, this clonotype turned up a few times. The gene calls are TRBV5-1 and TRBJ2-7; D gene unclear. This CDR3 contains 13 residues. V lost 4 bases to trimming and J lost 3 bases, with 11 bases between them. The germline CDR1 and CDR2 sequences are SGHRS and YFSETQ. As DNA, the CDR3 is TGCGCCAGCAGCGGATCGACGGGCTACGAGCAGTACTTC. Protein sequence: CASSGSTGYEQYF.

This chain links TRBV11-2 with TRBJ2-7, with 11 positions matching TRBD2. The CDR3 has 15 amino acids. The V segment lost 4 bases and the J segment 4 bases; nucleotides outside the gene matches: 6. CDR1 is SGHAT, CDR2 FQNNGV, per germline. CDR3 nucleotides: TGTGCCAGCAGCTCACGGACTAGCGGGTATTACGAGCAGTACTTC. Protein product: CASSSRTSGYYEQYF.

There are many counts of this clonotype. This chain connects TRBV6-2 or TRBV6-3 to TRBJ1-6, with 7 bases identical to TRBD1. The CDR3 contains 18 residues. V lost 7 bases, J lost 9 bases, and 21 bases stayed unmatched. The germline gives CDR1 MNHEY, CDR2 SVGEGT. DNA for the CDR3: TGTGCCAGCATCCCGAAGGGGGACAGTCCCTCCGTCGGTTCACCCCTCCACTTT. Amino acids: CASIPKGDSPSVGSPLHF.

This clonotype was found a few times. The rearrangement joins TRBV11-2 to TRBJ2-1; 10 positions match TRBD2. The V segment lost 3 bases and the J segment 9 bases; nucleotides outside the gene matches: 8. The germline CDR1 and CDR2 sequences are SGHAT and FQNNGV. The CDR3 extends over 15 amino acids. The CDR3 sequence: CASSFGLAGVVEQFF. Written as DNA, the CDR3 is TGTGCCAGCAGCTTTGGGCTAGCGGGAGTGGTTGAGCAGTTCTTC.

This chain uses TRBV11-3 with TRBJ2-3; either TRBD1 or TRBD2 may supply D (5 bases each). The CDR3 is made up of 12 amino acids. The ends were cut back, 4 bases at V and 6 bases at J, with 8 bases in the middle. Germline V gene data show CDR1 as SGHNT and CDR2 as YENEEA. CDR3 DNA: TGTGCCAGCAGCTACGGGGCCGATACGCAGTATTTT. Translating it yields CASSYGADTQYF.

This clonotype was observed at least ten times. The chain joins TRBV7-6 to TRBJ2-5, with TRBD2 as a possible D gene (5 bases). CDR1 is SGHVS, CDR2 FNYEAQ, per germline. Trimming took 5 bases from V and 5 from J, leaving 15 bases between them. This CDR3 contains 14 residues. This CDR3 reads CASSQHGSWETQYF. Here the CDR3 DNA reads TGTGCCAGCAGCCAACATGGGAGTTGGGAGACCCAGTACTTC. Variable domain in full (rest from reference TRBV7-6 and TRBJ2-5): GAGVSQSPRYKVTKRGQDVALRCDPISGHVSLYWYRQALGQGPEFLTYFNYEAQQDKSGLPNDRFSAERPEGSISTLTIQRTEQRDSAMYRCASSQHGSWETQYFGPGTRLLVL.

The gene calls are TRBV29-1 and TRBJ2-7; 8 bases line up with TRBD2. CDR1 and CDR2 (germline): SQVTM, ANQGSEA. CDR3 length: 16 amino acids. The trim removed 6 bases at V and 7 bases at J, leaving 20 bases unmatched. The CDR3 region is CSVERAEGTRAWEQYF. Written as DNA, the CDR3 is TGCAGCGTAGAGAGAGCCGAGGGGACTAGGGCTTGGGAGCAGTACTTC.

The chain uses TRBV5-4 and TRBJ1-1; possible D gene TRBD1, 6 bases. Between the trimmed V and J ends, which lost 2 bases and 2 bases, there was a span of 10 bases. The CDR3 runs 14 residues. The germline V gene encodes CDR1 SGHNT and CDR2 YYREEE (reference sequence). The CDR3 DNA sequence: TGTGCCAGCAGCTTAGACAGGCGAAACACTGAAGCTTTCTTT. As protein: CASSLDRRNTEAFF.

The V and J genes are TRBV18 and TRBJ2-1; D remains ambiguous. V was pared by 3 bases and J by 1 base, with 7 bases between. The CDR3 loop spans 14 amino acids. Germline CDR1 and CDR2: KGHSH and LQKENI. The CDR3 bases are TGTGCCAGCTCACCGGACGGATCCTACAATGAGCAGTTCTTC. Protein: CASSPDGSYNEQFF.